Listed below are T cell receptor beta chains from one sample, sequenced in a study of cytomegalovirus exposure and HLA in healthy donors. The method was immunoSEQ multiplex PCR; TCRdb's version includes in-frame clones alone and lacks a portion of them. Of tens of thousands of clones listed, more than 60% are singletons. Sequenced: PBMCs. The receptors were gathered from a woman between 40 and 50 years old in good health and CMV-seropositive. Each CDR3 is given with its conserved first and last residue. D genes are given only for firm matches. The size of a clone is reported for some rows only, either as once, few or many, or as a class for expanded clones.

d_gene | j_gene | v_gene | abundance | CDR3nt | CDR3aa
NA | TRBJ2-1 | TRBV10-3 | once | TGTGCCATCAGGGGCATGGCACCCTCCAATGAGCAGTTCTTC | CAIRGMAPSNEQFF
TRBD1 | TRBJ1-1 | TRBV30 | NA | TGTGCCTGGATCGGACAGGGGGTTGTTTGGACTGAAGCTTTCTTT | CAWIGQGVVWTEAFF
TRBD2 | TRBJ2-3 | TRBV27 | NA | TGTGCCAGCACCCCCCTCCTGCGGCGGGGGGGGAAGGAGAGAGATACGCAGTATTTT | CASTPLLRRGGKERDTQYF
NA | TRBJ1-5 | TRBV10-2 | once | TGCGCCAGCAGTGAGATGGGGCAGGGTCAACAGCCCCAGCATTTT | CASSEMGQGQQPQHF
TRBD2 | TRBJ2-1 | TRBV10-1 | few | TGCGCCAGCAGTGAAAAGCGGGGGGGCCCATTTGAGCAGTTCTTC | CASSEKRGGPFEQFF
TRBD1 | TRBJ1-2 | TRBV29-1 | NA | TGCAGCGTTGATCATTACGGGACAGGGGAGGATGGCTACACCTTC | CSVDHYGTGEDGYTF
NA | TRBJ1-6 | TRBV5-6 | NA | TGTGCCAGCAGACGAATTATCGGGAGGGATTCACCCCTCCACTTT | CASRRIIGRDSPLHF
NA | TRBJ2-7 | TRBV7-8 | NA | TGTGCCAGCAGCTTAGCGACAGTGAGCTACGAGCAGTACTTC | CASSLATVSYEQYF
TRBD1 | TRBJ2-7 | TRBV29-1 | NA | TGCAGCGTTGTCCACGGCACAGGGGGCAACGAGCAGTACTTC | CSVVHGTGGNEQYF
TRBD1 | TRBJ1-1 | TRBV7-9 | NA | TGTGCCAGCAGCTTAGTAGGGGGCCGGAATGAAGCTTTCTTT | CASSLVGGRNEAFF
TRBD1 | TRBJ1-3 | TRBV6-1 | NA | TGTGCCAGCAGGAGGGACAGCGACTCTGGAAACACCATATATTTT | CASRRDSDSGNTIYF
TRBD2 | TRBJ2-7 | TRBV5-1 | NA | TGCGCCAGCAGCTTGACTAGCGGGGGGTACGAGCAGTACTTC | CASSLTSGGYEQYF
NA | TRBJ1-5 | TRBV6-5 | NA | TGTGCCAGCAGCCGCGATCCTCAGGGAAATCAGCCCCAGCATTTT | CASSRDPQGNQPQHF
TRBD2 | TRBJ2-6 | TRBV11-3 | NA | TGTGCCAGCAGCCCCGGACTAGCGGAGGGGGCCAACGTCCTGACTTTC | CASSPGLAEGANVLTF
TRBD1 | TRBJ2-2 | TRBV7-9 | NA | TGTGCCAGCAGCAAACAGGGGGCGGTCGGGGAGCTGTTTTTT | CASSKQGAVGELFF
NA | TRBJ1-2 | TRBV27 | once | TGTGCCAGCAGTATACATTCTAACTATGGCTACACCTTC | CASSIHSNYGYTF
NA | TRBJ2-5 | TRBV2 | NA | TGTGCCAGCAGTGTTCGAGAACAAGAGACCCAGTACTTC | CASSVREQETQYF
TRBD2 | TRBJ2-1 | TRBV11-2 | once | TGTGCCAGCAGCTTAGTTGCCGGGGGGGTGTACAATGAGCAGTTCTTC | CASSLVAGGVYNEQFF
NA | TRBJ1-5 | TRBV15 | NA | TGTGCCACCAGCAGAGTTCGCGGCTCCGGTAGCAATCAGCCCCAGCATTTT | CATSRVRGSGSNQPQHF
NA | TRBJ2-1 | TRBV23-1 | NA | TGCGCCAGCAGGGGGCCGAAGGTTGAGCAGTTCTTC | CASRGPKVEQFF
NA | TRBJ1-1 | TRBV7-8 | NA | TGTGCCAGCAGCTTAAGGTCAGGCCGCCTGAACACTGAAGCTTTCTTT | CASSLRSGRLNTEAFF
NA | TRBJ2-5 | TRBV6-1 | few | TGTGCCAGCAGTGAAGTAGGAGAAGGGACCCAGTACTTC | CASSEVGEGTQYF